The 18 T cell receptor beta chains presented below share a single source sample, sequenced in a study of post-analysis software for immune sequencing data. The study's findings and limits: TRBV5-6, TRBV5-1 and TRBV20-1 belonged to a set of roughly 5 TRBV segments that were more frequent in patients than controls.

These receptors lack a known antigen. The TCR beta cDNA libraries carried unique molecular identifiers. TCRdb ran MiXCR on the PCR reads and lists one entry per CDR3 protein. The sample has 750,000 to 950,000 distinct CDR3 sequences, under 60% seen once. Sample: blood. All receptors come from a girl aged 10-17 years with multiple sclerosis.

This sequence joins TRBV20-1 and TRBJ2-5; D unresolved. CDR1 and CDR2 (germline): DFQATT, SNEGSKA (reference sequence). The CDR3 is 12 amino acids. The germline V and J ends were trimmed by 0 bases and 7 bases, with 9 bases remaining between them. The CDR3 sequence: CSARDGTGTQYF. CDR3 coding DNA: TGCAGTGCTAGAGATGGAACGGGGACCCAGTACTTC.

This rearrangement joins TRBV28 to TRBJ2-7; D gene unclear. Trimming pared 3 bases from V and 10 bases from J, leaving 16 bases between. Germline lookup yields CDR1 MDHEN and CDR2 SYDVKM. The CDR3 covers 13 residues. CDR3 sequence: CASSLEHHRSQYF. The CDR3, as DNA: TGTGCCAGCAGTTTGGAGCACCACAGAAGTCAGTACTTC.

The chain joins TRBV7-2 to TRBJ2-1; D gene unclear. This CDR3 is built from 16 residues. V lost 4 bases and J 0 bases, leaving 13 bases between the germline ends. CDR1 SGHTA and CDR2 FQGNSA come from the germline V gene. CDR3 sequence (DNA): TGTGCCAGCAGCTATTACCAGGAAAACTCCTACAATGAGCAGTTCTTC. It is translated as CASSYYQENSYNEQFF.

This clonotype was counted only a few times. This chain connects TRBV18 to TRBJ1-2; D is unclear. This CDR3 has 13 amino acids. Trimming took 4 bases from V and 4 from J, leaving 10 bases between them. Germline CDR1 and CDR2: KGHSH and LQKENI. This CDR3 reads CASSRVESYGYTF. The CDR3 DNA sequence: TGTGCCAGCTCACGCGTGGAAAGCTATGGCTACACCTTC.

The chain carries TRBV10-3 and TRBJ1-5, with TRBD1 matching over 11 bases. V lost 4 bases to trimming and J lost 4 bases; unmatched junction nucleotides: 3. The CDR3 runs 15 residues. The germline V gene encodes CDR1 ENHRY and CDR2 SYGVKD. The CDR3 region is CAISVGTGGNQPQHF. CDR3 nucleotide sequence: TGTGCCATCAGTGTGGGGACAGGGGGTAATCAGCCCCAGCATTTT.

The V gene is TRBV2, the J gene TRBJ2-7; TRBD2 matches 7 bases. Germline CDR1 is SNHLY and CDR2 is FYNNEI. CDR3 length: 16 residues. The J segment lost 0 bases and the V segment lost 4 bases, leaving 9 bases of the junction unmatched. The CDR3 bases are TGTGCCAGCAGTGGGATACTAGCGCAAAGCTCCTACGAGCAGTACTTC. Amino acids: CASSGILAQSSYEQYF.

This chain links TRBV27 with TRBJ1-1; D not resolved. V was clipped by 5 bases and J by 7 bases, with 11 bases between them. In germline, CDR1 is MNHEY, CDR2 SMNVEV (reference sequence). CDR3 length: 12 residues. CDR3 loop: CASSRGPHEAFF. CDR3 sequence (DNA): TGTGCCAGCAGTCGCGGGCCGCATGAAGCTTTCTTT.

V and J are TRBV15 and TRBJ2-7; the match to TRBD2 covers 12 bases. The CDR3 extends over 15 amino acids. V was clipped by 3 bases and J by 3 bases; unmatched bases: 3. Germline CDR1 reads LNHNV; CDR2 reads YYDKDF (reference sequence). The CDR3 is CATSRGTSGLYEQYF. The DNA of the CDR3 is TGTGCCACCAGCAGGGGGACTAGCGGGCTCTACGAGCAGTACTTC.

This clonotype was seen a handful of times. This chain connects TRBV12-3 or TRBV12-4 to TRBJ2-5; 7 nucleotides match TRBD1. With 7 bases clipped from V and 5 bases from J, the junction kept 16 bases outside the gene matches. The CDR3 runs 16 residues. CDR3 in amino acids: CASTNWDSGSRETQYF. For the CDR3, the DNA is TGTGCCAGCACCAATTGGGACAGTGGCAGCCGGGAGACCCAGTACTTC.

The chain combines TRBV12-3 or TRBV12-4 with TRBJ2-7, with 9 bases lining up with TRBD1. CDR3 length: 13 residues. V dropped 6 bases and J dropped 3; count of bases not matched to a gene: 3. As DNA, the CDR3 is TGTGCCAGCAGGCGGACAGGGGTCTACGAGCAGTACTTC. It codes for CASRRTGVYEQYF.

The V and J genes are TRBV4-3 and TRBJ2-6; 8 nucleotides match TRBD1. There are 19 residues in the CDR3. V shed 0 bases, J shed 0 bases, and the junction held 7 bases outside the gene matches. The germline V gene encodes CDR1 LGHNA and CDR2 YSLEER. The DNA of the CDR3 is TGCGCCAGCAGCCAAGATGGGGGACAGGCCCTCTCTGGGGCCAACGTCCTGACTTTC. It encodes CASSQDGGQALSGANVLTF.

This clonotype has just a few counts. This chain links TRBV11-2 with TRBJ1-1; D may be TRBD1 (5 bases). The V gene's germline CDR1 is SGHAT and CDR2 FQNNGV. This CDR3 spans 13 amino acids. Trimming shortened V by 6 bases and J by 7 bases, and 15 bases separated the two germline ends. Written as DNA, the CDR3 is TGTGCCAGCAGTCGAACAACAGGCTTTGAAGCTTTCTTT. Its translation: CASSRTTGFEAFF. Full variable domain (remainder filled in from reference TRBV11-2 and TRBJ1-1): EAGVAQSPRYKIIEKRQSVAFWCNPISGHATLYWYQQILGQGPKLLIQFQNNGVVDDSQLPKDRFSAERLKGVDSTLKIQPAKLEDSAVYLCASSRTTGFEAFFGQGTRLTVV.

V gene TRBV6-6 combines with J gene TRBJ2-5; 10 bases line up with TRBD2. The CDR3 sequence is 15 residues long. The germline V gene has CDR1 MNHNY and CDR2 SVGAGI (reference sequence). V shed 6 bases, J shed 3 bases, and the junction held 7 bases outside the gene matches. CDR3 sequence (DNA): TGTGCCAGCAGCCGGTTCGGACTAGCGGAAGAGACCCAGTACTTC. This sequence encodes CASSRFGLAEETQYF.

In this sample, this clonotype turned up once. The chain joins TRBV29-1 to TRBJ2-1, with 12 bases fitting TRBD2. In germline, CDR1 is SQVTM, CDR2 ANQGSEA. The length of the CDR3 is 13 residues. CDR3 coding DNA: TGCGGCTCTGGGACTAGCGGGTACAATGAGCAGTTCTTC. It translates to CGSGTSGYNEQFF.

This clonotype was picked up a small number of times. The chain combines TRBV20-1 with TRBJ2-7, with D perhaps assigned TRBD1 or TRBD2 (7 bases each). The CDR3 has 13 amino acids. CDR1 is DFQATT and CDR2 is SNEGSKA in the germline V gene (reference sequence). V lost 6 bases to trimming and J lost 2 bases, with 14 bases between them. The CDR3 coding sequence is TGCAGTGCCCGCCAGGGGGGGCCCTACGAGCAGTACTTC. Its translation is CSARQGGPYEQYF.

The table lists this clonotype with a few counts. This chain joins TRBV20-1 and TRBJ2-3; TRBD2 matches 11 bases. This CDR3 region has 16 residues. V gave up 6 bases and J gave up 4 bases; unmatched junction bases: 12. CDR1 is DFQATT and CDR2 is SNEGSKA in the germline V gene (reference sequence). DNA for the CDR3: TGCAGTGCCCCCCCAACTAGCGGGAGTTTTGCAGATACGCAGTATTTT. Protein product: CSAPPTSGSFADTQYF.

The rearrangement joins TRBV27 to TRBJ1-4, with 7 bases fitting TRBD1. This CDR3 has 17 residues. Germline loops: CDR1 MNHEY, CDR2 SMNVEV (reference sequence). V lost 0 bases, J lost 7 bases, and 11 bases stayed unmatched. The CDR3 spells CASSLSPGQILGEKLFF. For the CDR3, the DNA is TGTGCCAGCAGTTTATCGCCGGGACAGATTCTCGGTGAAAAACTGTTTTTT.

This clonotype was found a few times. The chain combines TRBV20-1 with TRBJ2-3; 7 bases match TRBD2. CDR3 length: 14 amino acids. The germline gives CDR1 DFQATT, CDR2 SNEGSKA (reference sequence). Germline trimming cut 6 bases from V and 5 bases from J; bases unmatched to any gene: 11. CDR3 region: CSAVGAGVLDTQYF. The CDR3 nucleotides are TGCAGTGCAGTCGGGGCGGGAGTTTTAGATACGCAGTATTTT.